In this sample, the clone carrying this TCR beta chain turned up a few times. Its target is not known. Because the CDR3's place on the DNA is in doubt, the DNA is left out and the CDR3 is given as listed by TCRdb. Each donor gave one heparinised blood draw averaging around 120 mL. cDNA synthesis used the whole RNA isolate, giving expressed TCRB sequences. Each sample of naive, central memory or regulatory T cells had, on average, about 3.57 million reads. The protocol was immunoSEQ multiplex PCR, while the TCRdb copy is restricted to in-frame clones and leaves out a portion. The sample consists of about 180,000 clones, 10% to 15% of them appearing once. The sample originates from a study of beta chain features in type 1 diabetes. Study outcomes and limitations: Type 1 diabetes patients had moderately but significantly shorter TCRB CDR3s in all four CD4+ subsets. The study found that naive, central memory and Treg TCRB repertoires appeared more similar in patients than in healthy donors.

The sample consisted of central memory CD4+ T cells from blood. This receptor was taken from a woman in her late teens or twenties in good health.

The CDR3 reads CASSSSGGDTQYF. This chain links TRBV6-6 with TRBJ2-3; the table's D call, TRBD2, was not checked against the DNA. In germline, CDR1 is MNHNY, CDR2 SVGAGI (reference sequence). The CDR3 sequence runs 13 residues, both termini included.